This T cell receptor beta chain was sequenced during a study of blood T cell repertoires in COVID-19. Study information: Specimens from acute and convalescent COVID-19 originated in the United States, Italy and Spain. Nucleic acid was either cDNA or gDNA, and it came from T cells, B-cell-depleted T cells, or PBMCs.

The CDR3 sequence is 15 residues long. CDR1 and CDR2 from the germline V gene are SGDLS and YYNGEE. The junction had 3 bases not matched to a gene; V was cut back by 2 bases and J by 0 bases. Produced via immunoSEQ multiplex PCR; TCRdb's table is partial and in-frame only. Among tens of thousands of clones listed, about 83% were seen once. The sequenced sample was peripheral blood. This clonotype originated in a man in his fifties or sixties with acute or convalescent COVID-19. The chain combines TRBV9 with TRBJ2-3; 7 positions agree with TRBD1. The CDR3 nucleotides read TGTGCCAGCAGCGTTGGGACAGTAAGCACAGATACGCAGTATTTT. Protein: CASSVGTVSTDTQYF.